The 10 T cell receptor beta chains below were found in one sample sequenced in a study of T cells after yellow fever vaccination. TCRdb re-analysed the 5' RACE reads in MiXCR, keeping a single row per CDR3 protein. The sample has fewer than 450,000 distinct CDR3 sequences, approximately 8% seen once; the top ten hold 17%. Sequenced here: PBMCs, sampled roughly 46 days after the first yellow fever vaccination. The receptor source for this set is a man between 18 and 35 years old who received the YFV17D yellow fever vaccine.

This clonotype was seen more than once but under ten times. V and J are TRBV4-3 and TRBJ2-1; no reliable D call. CDR1 and CDR2 (germline): LGHNA, YSLEER. The CDR3 is made up of 15 amino acids. V dropped 3 bases and J dropped 0 bases, with 9 bases sitting between them. CDR3 DNA sequence: TGCGCCAGCAGCCAGGGCTTTACCTCCTACAATGAGCAGTTCTTC. It is translated as CASSQGFTSYNEQFF.

V gene TRBV18 combines with J gene TRBJ2-5; perhaps TRBD2 as D (6 bases). This CDR3 has 13 residues. Germline V lookup: CDR1 KGHSH, CDR2 LQKENI. Trimming took 7 bases from V and 5 from J, leaving 14 bases between them. CDR3: CASCRGERETQYF. The DNA of the CDR3 is TGTGCCAGCTGCCGCGGGGAGAGGGAGACCCAGTACTTC.

The rearrangement joins TRBV19 to TRBJ1-5; 8 nucleotides line up with TRBD1. The CDR3 is 20 amino acids. The V gene end was trimmed by 5 bases and the J gene end by 0 bases; junction bases not matched to a gene: 18. Germline V gene lookup returns CDR1 LNHDA and CDR2 SQIVND (reference sequence). CDR3 protein: CASSSSRRTGPLYSNQPQHF. The CDR3 coding sequence is TGTGCCAGTAGTTCCAGTCGCCGGACAGGGCCACTATATAGCAATCAGCCCCAGCATTTT.

The chain couples TRBV5-1 to TRBJ1-2, with 9 nucleotides matching TRBD1. This CDR3 spans 15 amino acids. Germline trimming cut 2 bases from V and 3 bases from J; bases unmatched to any gene: 5. The V gene's germline CDR1 is SGHRS and CDR2 YFSETQ. This CDR3 reads CASSLNRGRHYGYTF. The DNA for the CDR3 is TGCGCCAGCAGCTTAAACAGGGGGCGTCACTATGGCTACACCTTC.

This chain uses TRBV23-1 with TRBJ1-1; D is undetermined. TRBV23-1 counts as an open reading frame of uncertain function. V was clipped by 4 bases and J by 0 bases, with 15 bases between them. The length of the CDR3 is 16 residues. The CDR3 is CASSPGRRAMNTEAFF. The CDR3, as DNA: TGCGCCAGCAGTCCGGGGAGGAGGGCGATGAACACTGAAGCTTTCTTT.

As for this clonotype: The junction departs from germline at one end; a sequencing error may be responsible. The chain joins TRBV7-9 to TRBJ1-6; D not certain. The CDR3 has 13 amino acids. Germline lookup yields CDR1 SEHNR and CDR2 FQNEAQ (reference sequence). The CDR3 region has the DNA TGTGCCAACAGCTTTGGAGGGCGTAGGGCCCTCCACTTT. Its translation: CANSFGGRRALHF. Complete variable domain (other parts from reference TRBV7-9 and TRBJ1-6): DTGVSQNPRHKITKRGQNVTFRCDPISEHNRLYWYRQTLGQGPEFLTYFQNEAQLEKSRLLSDRFSAERPKGSFSTLEIQRTEQGDSAMYLCANSFGGRRALHFGNGTRLTVT.

This clonotype has a handful of counts. The chain joins TRBV7-9 to TRBJ2-6; D is uncertain. From germline, CDR1 is SEHNR and CDR2 FQNEAQ (reference sequence). Trimming took off 1 base at V and 0 bases at J, with 4 bases between the two ends. CDR3 length: 15 residues. For the CDR3, the DNA is TGTGCCAGCAGCTTAGGACGCTCTGGGGCCAACGTCCTGACTTTC. Its translation: CASSLGRSGANVLTF.

The chain combines TRBV19 with TRBJ2-7, with 11 bases lining up with TRBD2. Trimming cost V 6 bases and J 2 bases; bases outside gene matches: 15. This CDR3 contains 18 residues. CDR1 LNHDA and CDR2 SQIVND come from the germline V gene (reference sequence). CDR3 sequence reads: CASRQRPTSGGGTYEQYF. CDR3 nucleotides: TGTGCCAGTAGACAAAGGCCTACTAGCGGGGGAGGGACCTACGAGCAGTACTTC.

The chain is built from TRBV5-1 and TRBJ1-1; the D gene is possibly TRBD1 (5 bases). The CDR3 loop spans 16 amino acids. V was shortened by 3 bases and J by 3 bases, with 18 bases between the two germline ends. The germline gives CDR1 SGHRS, CDR2 YFSETQ. The CDR3 region is CASSWTTVAGDTEAFF. In DNA, the CDR3 is TGCGCCAGCAGCTGGACGACAGTCGCCGGGGACACTGAAGCTTTCTTT.

This clonotype occurred a few times. This chain connects TRBV6-9 to TRBJ1-4; no reliable D call. V dropped 4 bases and J dropped 7 bases, with 19 bases sitting between them. The CDR3 has 16 residues. Per germline, CDR1 MNHGY and CDR2 SVAAGI. CDR3 sequence (DNA): TGTGCCAGCAGTTCCCTCTTGGTGGGTAGTTGTGAAAAACTGTTTTTT. It yields the protein CASSSLLVGSCEKLFF.